A single sample is the source of the 14 T cell receptor beta chains below, sequenced in a study of blood T cells in healthy people across ages. Primers used in a second PCR of about 7 to 12 cycles were a sample-barcoded 5' primer and a J-beta primer mix. TCRdb re-called the 5' RACE reads with MiXCR, one entry per CDR3 protein. The profile covers about 800,000 distinct CDR3 sequences, with over 45% appearing a single time and approximately 23% taken by the ten largest. Sequenced input: blood. These TCRs come from a man aged 30 to 39 in good health.

J is TRBJ1-6 and V is TRBV6-6; TRBD1 is a possible D gene (6 bases). This CDR3 is built from 15 residues. Trimming stripped 7 bases from V and 6 bases from J, with 16 bases between. The germline CDR1 and CDR2 sequences are MNHNY and SVGAGI (reference sequence). The CDR3 coding sequence is TGTGCCAGCACACTAGGACAGACCTCTAATTCACCCCTCCACTTT. Protein: CASTLGQTSNSPLHF.

This clonotype was detected only once. Since a much larger clone is just one base distant, this may be a read error. The chain joins TRBV25-1 to TRBJ2-5; D is possibly TRBD1 or TRBD2 (5 bases each). CDR1 and CDR2 (germline): MGHDK, SYGVNS. Trimming stripped 4 bases from V and 10 bases from J, with 19 bases between. CDR3 size: 14 residues. The CDR3 protein is CASSAPGRLWGQYF. CDR3 nucleotides: TGTGCCAGCAGTGCCCCGGGACGCCTGTGGGGCCAGTACTTC.

This clonotype came up a few times. The gene calls are TRBV20-1 and TRBJ1-5; D is perhaps TRBD1 (5 bases). CDR3 size: 14 residues. Trimming took off 5 bases at V and 0 bases at J, with 11 bases between the two ends. CDR1 is DFQATT, CDR2 SNEGSKA, per germline (reference sequence). CDR3 amino acids: CSAGQQFSNQPQHF. CDR3 in DNA: TGCAGTGCTGGACAACAGTTTAGCAATCAGCCCCAGCATTTT.

The chain couples TRBV14 to TRBJ2-7; 8 nucleotides align to TRBD1. Germline assignment: CDR1 SGHDN and CDR2 FVKESK. The CDR3 is 15 residues long. V gave up 4 bases and J gave up 5 bases; unmatched junction bases: 10. CDR3: CASSRITDREHEQYF. The DNA of the CDR3 is TGTGCCAGCAGCCGGATTACGGACAGGGAGCACGAGCAGTACTTC.

This chain connects TRBV27 to TRBJ1-2; tentatively, D is TRBD1 (5 bases). With 3 bases removed from V and 8 bases from J, the gap between germline ends came to 19 bases. From germline, CDR1 is MNHEY and CDR2 SMNVEV (reference sequence). The CDR3 consists of 15 residues. CDR3 residues: CASSFYGGGEKGYTF. The CDR3 nucleotides are TGTGCCAGCAGTTTTTATGGGGGAGGGGAGAAAGGCTACACCTTC.

This chain links TRBV10-3 with TRBJ1-2, with D maybe TRBD1 (6 bases). This CDR3 is 15 amino acids long. Germline CDR1 and CDR2: ENHRY and SYGVKD. Trimming removed 0 bases at V and 6 bases at J, with 14 bases between. CDR3 sequence reads: CAISESKSGGNGYTF. The CDR3 DNA reads as TGTGCCATCAGTGAGTCGAAGTCGGGGGGCAATGGCTACACCTTC.

In this sample, this clonotype turned up once. The chain employs TRBV4-1 and TRBJ1-2; 7 bases fit TRBD1. V was clipped by 0 bases and J by 7 bases; unmatched bases: 14. The germline CDR1 and CDR2 sequences are MGHRA and YSYEKL. The CDR3 length is 17 residues. Here the CDR3 DNA reads TGCGCCAGCAGCCAAGAAGCACTTAGTCCAGGGGGGACTGGCTACACCTTC. Its protein product is CASSQEALSPGGTGYTF.

A few counts support this clonotype. The V and J genes are TRBV10-3 and TRBJ2-1; tentative D call: TRBD1 (5 bases). This CDR3 is 16 amino acids long. Trimming removed 0 bases at V and 6 bases at J, with 15 bases between. CDR1 is ENHRY and CDR2 is SYGVKD in the germline V gene. CDR3 region: CAISESKGRGANEQFF. The CDR3 DNA follows: TGTGCCATCAGTGAGTCGAAGGGGCGAGGTGCCAATGAGCAGTTCTTC.

This clonotype was seen more than once but under ten times. The rearrangement links TRBV7-2 to TRBJ1-5; D is perhaps TRBD1 (6 bases). This CDR3 contains 13 residues. Germline CDR1 and CDR2: SGHTA and FQGNSA. The ends were cut back, 6 bases at V and 0 bases at J, with 6 bases in the middle. The CDR3 loop is CASRQGSNQPQHF. The CDR3 coding sequence is TGTGCCAGCAGACAGGGTAGCAATCAGCCCCAGCATTTT.

This chain links TRBV7-8 with TRBJ2-1; 8 nucleotides line up with TRBD2. The germline gives CDR1 SGHVS, CDR2 FQNEAQ. J lost 5 bases, V lost 2 bases, and 8 bases had no gene match. The CDR3 is made up of 16 amino acids. CDR3 region: CASSLWRGGLDNEQFF. In DNA form, the CDR3 reads TGTGCCAGCAGCTTATGGCGCGGGGGGCTAGACAATGAGCAGTTCTTC.

The chain recombines TRBV12-3 or TRBV12-4 with TRBJ1-2; no definite D call. V was pared by 3 bases and J by 4 bases, with 6 bases between. The CDR3 consists of 12 residues. CDR3 DNA: TGTGCCAGCAGTTTGAGGATCTATGGCTACACCTTC. Encoded protein: CASSLRIYGYTF.

The rearrangement uses TRBV20-1 and TRBJ1-1; D gene unclear. The CDR3 has 11 residues. Germline CDR1 and CDR2: DFQATT and SNEGSKA (reference sequence). Trimming stripped 8 bases from V and 3 bases from J, with 10 bases between. CDR3 amino acids: CSTPGDTEAFF. CDR3 DNA: TGCAGTACTCCCGGGGACACTGAAGCTTTCTTT.

This sequence joins TRBV6-2 or TRBV6-3 and TRBJ2-5; 8 nucleotides line up with TRBD2. CDR3 length: 17 residues. Looked up from germline, CDR1 is MNHEY and CDR2 is SVGEGT. V lost 5 bases to trimming and J lost 2 bases; unmatched junction nucleotides: 13. CDR3 in amino acids: CASSTGLTSGKQETQYF. In DNA form, the CDR3 reads TGTGCCAGCAGTACGGGATTAACTAGCGGAAAACAAGAGACCCAGTACTTC.

The chain couples TRBV20-1 to TRBJ2-3; no firm D call. Between the trimmed V and J ends, which lost 1 base and 7 bases, there was a span of 12 bases. The germline gives CDR1 DFQATT, CDR2 SNEGSKA (reference sequence). CDR3 length: 13 residues. CDR3 region: CSARGRTAHTQYF. The CDR3 region has the DNA TGCAGTGCTAGAGGTCGGACCGCTCATACGCAGTATTTT.